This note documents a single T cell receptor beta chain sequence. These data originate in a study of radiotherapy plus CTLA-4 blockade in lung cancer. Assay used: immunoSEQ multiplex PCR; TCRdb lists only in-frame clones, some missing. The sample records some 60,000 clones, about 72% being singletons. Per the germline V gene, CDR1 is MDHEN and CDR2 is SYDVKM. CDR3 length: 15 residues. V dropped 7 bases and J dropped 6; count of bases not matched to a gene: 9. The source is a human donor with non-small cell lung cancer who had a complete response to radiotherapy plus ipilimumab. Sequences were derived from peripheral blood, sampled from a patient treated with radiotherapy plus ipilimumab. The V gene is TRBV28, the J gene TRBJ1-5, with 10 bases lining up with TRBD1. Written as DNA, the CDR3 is TGTGCCAGCAAGACCGGGACAGGGGAAAGTCAGCCCCAGCATTTT. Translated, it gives CASKTGTGESQPQHF. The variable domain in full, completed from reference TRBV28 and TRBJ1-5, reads DVKVTQSSRYLVKRTGEKVFLECVQDMDHENMFWYRQDPGLGLRLIYFSYDVKMKEKGDIPEGYSVSREKKERFSLILESASTNQTSMYLCASKTGTGESQPQHFGDGTRLSIL.